Given below is one T cell receptor (beta chain) in context. Its specificity is unknown. These data originate in a study of monozygotic twins with inflammatory bowel disease. Study-level findings and limits: Among IBD patients, fewer clonotypes were shared with others than among healthy twins, especially with disease activity.

cDNA for each sample came from eight separate reactions. No DNA is given; TCRdb re-called the 5' RACE reads and lists each CDR3 protein once. Recorded for this sample: a few hundred thousand distinct CDR3 sequences. Whole blood, unsorted for T cells, was the source of total RNA. The CDR3 sequence is 15 residues long. CDR1 and CDR2 (germline): SNHLY, FYNNEI. Sequenced sample: blood. The chain links TRBV2 to TRBJ2-5; absent DNA, TCRdb's TRBD1 call cannot be checked. This TCR came from a human donor with ulcerative colitis or Crohn's disease, or a healthy co-twin of an affected twin (not recorded which). The CDR3 sequence is CASSEERGPRETQYF.